Presented here are 26 T cell receptor beta chains from one specimen sequenced in a study of CD8+ T cells in alopecia areata. Extraction of RNA preceded its reverse transcription into cDNA, which served as the sequencing template. The assay was immunoSEQ multiplex PCR, and TCRdb's table has in-frame clones only and misses some. The sample lists 60,000 to 70,000 clones; about half were seen once. The specimen comprised CD8+ T cells sorted from blood, sampled at week 0. The receptors shown here come from a human donor with alopecia areata.

This chain links TRBV23-1 with TRBJ2-7; D gene unclear. TRBV23-1 is recorded as an ORF, its role being uncertain. V dropped 1 base and J dropped 1 base, with 11 bases sitting between them. The CDR3 runs to 15 residues. The CDR3 reads CASSQWKTMSYEQYF. The CDR3 nucleotides are TGCGCCAGCAGTCAATGGAAGACAATGTCCTACGAGCAGTACTTC.

The chain recombines TRBV9 with TRBJ2-1; 14 bases line up with TRBD2. This CDR3 spans 15 amino acids. The V and J ends lost 2 bases and 8 bases, in that order; junction bases with no gene match: 3. The germline gives CDR1 SGDLS, CDR2 YYNGEE. The CDR3 DNA is TGTGCCAGCAGCGTTGGACTAGCGGGAGGCCATGAGCAGTTCTTC. Its translation: CASSVGLAGGHEQFF.

This clone was recorded a few times. A junction end diverges from the germline sequence, so it may reflect a read error. This chain uses TRBV7-2 with TRBJ2-1; no clear D gene. The germline V gene has CDR1 SGHTA and CDR2 FQGNSA. CDR3 length: 12 amino acids. The CDR3 bases are TGCGCCAGCAGCCAAGATGGGGTTGAGCAGTTCTTC. This sequence encodes CASSQDGVEQFF. Using reference TRBV7-2 and TRBJ2-1 for the parts outside the CDR3, the full variable domain is GAGVSQSPSNKVTEKGKDVELRCDPISGHTALYWYRQSLGQGLEFLIYFQGNSAPDKSGLPSDRFSAERTGGSVSTLTIQRTQQEDSAVYLCASSQDGVEQFFGPGTRLTVL.

This sequence joins TRBV4-1 and TRBJ2-1; D possibly matches TRBD1 or TRBD2 (5 bases each). CDR3 length: 16 residues. Trimming pared 0 bases from V and 4 bases from J, leaving 13 bases between. The germline CDR1 and CDR2 sequences are MGHRA and YSYEKL. CDR3 bases: TGCGCCAGCAGCCAAGATTCACGGGGCCGGTACAATGAGCAGTTCTTC. This encodes CASSQDSRGRYNEQFF.

This clone was recorded once. Other DNA sequences from this sample encode an identical CDR3 as well. The rearrangement uses TRBV30 and TRBJ2-7, with D possibly matching TRBD1 (6 bases). Germline CDR1 GTSNPN, CDR2 SVGIG (reference sequence). V was trimmed by 1 base and J by 3 bases, leaving 10 bases between them. This CDR3 comprises 13 residues. This CDR3 reads CAWSAGTNYEQYF. Here the CDR3 DNA reads TGTGCCTGGAGTGCCGGGACAAACTACGAGCAGTACTTC.

The chain combines TRBV28 with TRBJ2-7; no clear D gene. The CDR3 consists of 14 residues. With 6 bases removed from V and 0 bases from J, the gap between germline ends came to 12 bases. The germline gives CDR1 MDHEN, CDR2 SYDVKM. The CDR3 loop reads CASSLRQSSYEQYF. As DNA, the CDR3 is TGTGCCAGCAGCCTGCGGCAGAGCTCCTACGAGCAGTACTTC. Full variable domain (missing parts from reference TRBV28 and TRBJ2-7): DVKVTQSSRYLVKRTGEKVFLECVQDMDHENMFWYRQDPGLGLRLIYFSYDVKMKEKGDIPEGYSVSREKKERFSLILESASTNQTSMYLCASSLRQSSYEQYFGPGTRLTVT.

This sequence joins TRBV7-2 and TRBJ2-5, with D perhaps matching TRBD1 or TRBD2 (5 bases each). Germline CDR1 reads SGHTA; CDR2 reads FQGNSA. This CDR3 is 15 amino acids long. V was shortened by 4 bases and J by 7 bases, with 19 bases between the two germline ends. The CDR3 DNA reads TGTGCCAGCAGCTCCCCGGGGTCCCTCCAGGGGACCCAGTACTTC. Residues: CASSSPGSLQGTQYF.

V is TRBV21-1 and J is TRBJ2-7; the table's D gene call, TRBD1, was not cross checked with the DNA. TRBV21-1 corresponds to a pseudogene. The CDR3 is made up of 14 amino acids. The CDR3 DNA follows: TGTGCCAGCAGCTCCCGGGACAACTCCTACGAGCAGTACTTC. Translating gives CASSSRDNSYEQYF.

In its sample, this clone was seen many times. The rearrangement links TRBV27 to TRBJ2-3; no clear D. The V and J ends lost 1 base and 2 bases respectively, with 10 bases between them. The germline V gene encodes CDR1 MNHEY and CDR2 SMNVEV (reference sequence). The CDR3 has 15 amino acids. As DNA, the CDR3 is TGTGCCAGCAGTTTATATACGGGTCCCACAGATACGCAGTATTTT. Amino acids: CASSLYTGPTDTQYF.

V usage is TRBV30 and J usage is TRBJ1-5; D gene unclear. Trimming took 1 base from V and 3 from J, leaving 10 bases between them. The germline V gene encodes CDR1 GTSNPN and CDR2 SVGIG (reference sequence). CDR3 length: 14 amino acids. In DNA form, the CDR3 reads TGTGCCTGGAGTGGAACGTCGAACAATCAGCCCCAGCATTTT. This codes for CAWSGTSNNQPQHF.

The chain recombines TRBV6-5 with TRBJ2-7; D call uncertain. The CDR3 is 15 residues long. Germline CDR1 and CDR2: MNHEY and SVGAGI. V lost 6 bases and J lost 5, with 20 bases in between. CDR3 residues: CASSPGAPQVDEQYF. The CDR3 bases are TGTGCCAGCAGCCCCGGTGCCCCCCAGGTGGACGAGCAGTACTTC.

This chain connects TRBV29-1 to TRBJ2-7; D call uncertain. The germline CDR1 and CDR2 sequences are SQVTM and ANQGSEA. Deletions cut 4 bases from V and 1 base from J, with 8 bases between. The CDR3 has 12 amino acids. In DNA form, the CDR3 reads TGCAGCGTTGTAGTCAGGTCCTACGAGCAGTACTTC. Translating gives CSVVVRSYEQYF.

This clone appeared a few times. The J gene is TRBJ2-7, the V gene TRBV27, with 8 bases aligning to TRBD1. CDR3 size: 15 residues. CDR1 MNHEY and CDR2 SMNVEV come from the germline V gene (reference sequence). Trimming cost V 5 bases and J 5 bases; bases outside gene matches: 11. DNA for the CDR3: TGTGCCAGCAGTATTCACCGGGACAGGTTCGACGAGCAGTACTTC. It codes for CASSIHRDRFDEQYF.

The chain couples TRBV27 to TRBJ2-3; maybe TRBD1 (5 bases). V lost 5 bases to trimming and J lost 0 bases, with 9 bases between them. The CDR3 runs 14 residues. In germline, CDR1 is MNHEY, CDR2 SMNVEV (reference sequence). The CDR3 protein is CASSDAGSTDTQYF. CDR3 sequence (DNA): TGTGCCAGCAGTGATGCAGGGAGCACAGATACGCAGTATTTT.

The V gene is TRBV29-1, the J gene TRBJ2-7, with 7 bases aligning to TRBD1. The CDR3 is 14 amino acids. CDR1 is SQVTM and CDR2 is ANQGSEA in the germline V gene. J gave up 0 bases and V 7 bases, and 9 bases lay outside the gene matches. CDR3 nucleotide sequence: TGCAGCGCTGTGGGACAGTGGAGCTCCTACGAGCAGTACTTC. Its protein product is CSAVGQWSSYEQYF.

The rearrangement joins TRBV21-1 to TRBJ2-1; the DNA was not used to check the table's D call, TRBD1. TRBV21-1 is labeled a pseudogene. The CDR3 has 15 amino acids. DNA for the CDR3: TGTGCCAGCAGCCCACAGGGGTTGTCCTACAATGAGCAGTTCTTC. The encoded protein is CASSPQGLSYNEQFF.

The gene calls are TRBV4-1 and TRBJ2-5; 14 bases agree with TRBD2. In germline, CDR1 is MGHRA, CDR2 YSYEKL. The J segment lost 5 bases and the V segment lost 2 bases, leaving 4 bases of the junction unmatched. The CDR3 is made up of 16 amino acids. The CDR3 sequence is CASSQIGLAGGETQYF. As DNA, the CDR3 is TGCGCCAGCAGCCAAATCGGACTAGCGGGAGGCGAGACCCAGTACTTC.

The J gene is TRBJ2-2, the V gene TRBV2; D not resolved. The germline V gene has CDR1 SNHLY and CDR2 FYNNEI. The length of the CDR3 is 14 residues. V shed 2 bases and J shed 7 bases, with 11 bases lying between them. Written as DNA, the CDR3 is TGTGCCAGCAGTGAAATGGCCTCGGGCGGGGAGCTGTTTTTT. As protein: CASSEMASGGELFF.

Here the CDR3 reads CASSPFPETGTGFTGELFF. The CDR3 DNA follows: TGTGCCAGCAGCCCTTTCCCAGAGACCGGGACAGGGTTCACCGGGGAGCTGTTTTTT. The rearrangement joins TRBV11-2 to TRBJ2-2; 9 nucleotides align to TRBD1. Per the germline V gene, CDR1 is SGHAT and CDR2 is FQNNGV. J was trimmed by 4 bases and V by 5 bases; bases with no gene match: 17. The CDR3 spans 19 residues.

The genes are TRBV7-9 and TRBJ2-7; D is ambiguous. The CDR3 loop spans 13 amino acids. Germline V CDR1 and CDR2: SEHNR, FQNEAQ (reference sequence). Between the trimmed V and J ends, which lost 5 bases and 6 bases, there was a span of 14 bases. This CDR3 reads CASSLNTKAEQYF. CDR3 nucleotide sequence: TGTGCCAGCAGCCTCAATACCAAGGCCGAGCAGTACTTC.

The chain is built from TRBV4-3 and TRBJ2-1; D uncertain. This CDR3 is 15 amino acids long. The V gene's germline CDR1 is LGHNA and CDR2 YSLEER. With 5 bases removed from V and 7 bases from J, the gap between germline ends came to 18 bases. The CDR3 sequence: CASSFNRYPHNEQFF. The CDR3, as DNA: TGCGCCAGCAGCTTTAATCGGTACCCCCATAATGAGCAGTTCTTC.

The V gene is TRBV28, the J gene TRBJ2-6; D is uncertain. Trimming stripped 5 bases from V and 8 bases from J, with 16 bases between. The CDR3 extends over 15 amino acids. Germline assignment: CDR1 MDHEN and CDR2 SYDVKM. The CDR3 loop reads CASSLGPDDPNVLTF. The CDR3 region has the DNA TGTGCCAGCAGTCTCGGACCGGATGACCCCAACGTCCTGACTTTC.

The chain combines TRBV27 with TRBJ2-4, with a tentative D call TRBD2 (6 bases). This CDR3 region has 14 residues. Between the trimmed V and J ends, which lost 6 bases and 2 bases, there was a span of 11 bases. Germline CDR1 reads MNHEY; CDR2 reads SMNVEV (reference sequence). CDR3 DNA: TGTGCCAGCAGCTGGCGGGGAACCAAAAACATTCAGTACTTC. Its translation is CASSWRGTKNIQYF.

The J gene is TRBJ2-2, the V gene TRBV28, with a possible D match to TRBD1 (6 bases). This CDR3 is 15 amino acids long. V lost 3 bases, J lost 3 bases, and 11 bases lay in between. Germline CDR1 reads MDHEN; CDR2 reads SYDVKM. The CDR3 nucleotides read TGTGCCAGCAGTTTCGGGACACACTACACCGGGGAGCTGTTTTTT. It is translated as CASSFGTHYTGELFF.

The gene calls are TRBV30 and TRBJ1-2; D is uncertain. The germline CDR1 and CDR2 sequences are GTSNPN and SVGIG (reference sequence). The CDR3 is made up of 15 amino acids. V gave up 5 bases and J gave up 0 bases, with 16 bases separating them. The CDR3 region is CAWLEEDSPNYGYTF. In nucleotides, the CDR3 is TGTGCCTGGCTCGAGGAAGACTCTCCTAACTATGGCTACACCTTC.

The rearrangement joins TRBV4-1 to TRBJ2-1, with unresolved D. The germline V gene encodes CDR1 MGHRA and CDR2 YSYEKL. CDR3 length equals 12 residues. V lost 0 bases to trimming and J lost 9 bases, with 6 bases between them. DNA for the CDR3: TGCGCCAGCAGCCAAGATCACTTTGAGCAGTTCTTC. It encodes CASSQDHFEQFF.